One sample yielded the 30 T cell receptor beta chains listed below, sequenced in a study of regulatory T cells in long-lasting Graves disease. Both iRepertoire HTBI primers and Arm-PCR of CDR3 regions were used to build the TCR beta libraries. TCRdb re-analysed the multiplex PCR reads in MiXCR, keeping a single row per CDR3 protein. The sample records around 420,000 distinct CDR3 sequences, around 16% being singletons. This sample's time point: newly diagnosed GD, antithyroid drugs for less than 3 months. The authors made the TCR library using RNA they extracted from PBMCs. These same records also appear under a second study, on T cells in Graves' hyperthyroidism and ophthalmopathy.

The specimen comprised peripheral blood mononuclear cells (PBMCs), sampled at new diagnosis, from a patient treated with antithyroid drugs. The source is a middle-aged woman with Graves disease.

This clonotype was seen ten or more times. The chain links TRBV5-8 to TRBJ2-5; tentatively, D is TRBD1 (5 bases). In germline, CDR1 is SGHTS, CDR2 YDEGEE. V dropped 4 bases and J dropped 5 bases, with 12 bases sitting between them. The CDR3 totals 13 residues. The CDR3 DNA follows: TGTGCCAGCAGCAGCAGGGTAGGGGAGACCCAGTACTTC. Amino acids: CASSSRVGETQYF.

This chain uses TRBV5-5 with TRBJ1-2; D gene ambiguous. Germline V gives CDR1 SGHKS, CDR2 YYEKEE (reference sequence). The CDR3 contains 16 residues. Trimming took 0 bases from V and 7 from J, leaving 19 bases between them. The chain's CDR3 is CASSLGPARVGSGYTF. DNA of the CDR3: TGTGCCAGCAGCTTGGGACCGGCTAGAGTGGGGTCTGGCTACACCTTC. The complete variable domain, with remaining parts taken from reference TRBV5-5 and TRBJ1-2, reads DAGVTQSPTHLIKTRGQQVTLRCSPISGHKSVSWYQQVLGQGPQFIFQYYEKEERGRGNFPDRFSARQFPNYSSELNVNALLLGDSALYLCASSLGPARVGSGYTFGSGTRLTVV.

Remarks on this clonotype: This sequence may be a read error, since a much larger clone differs from it by one base. J is TRBJ2-5 and V is TRBV9; D possibly corresponds to TRBD1 (5 bases). Germline CDR1 and CDR2: SGDLS and YYNGEE. The CDR3 runs to 13 residues. Trimming removed 6 bases from V and 3 bases from J, with 12 bases in between. Here the CDR3 DNA reads TGTGCCAGCATTTTAAGCAGGGAAGAGACCCAGTACTTC. Amino acid sequence: CASILSREETQYF.

Turning to this clonotype: A clone one base away is much larger, so this may be a read error. The chain employs TRBV3-1 and TRBJ2-5, with 7 positions matching TRBD2. This CDR3 has 14 amino acids. Germline CDR1 and CDR2: LGHDT and YNNKEL (reference sequence). The junction had 10 bases not matched to a gene; V was cut back by 5 bases and J by 7 bases. The CDR3 here is CASSKGREMGTQYF. The CDR3 DNA follows: TGTGCCAGCAGCAAAGGGAGGGAGATGGGGACCCAGTACTTC.

This clonotype has more than one count but fewer than ten. The chain employs TRBV5-1 and TRBJ2-7, with TRBD2 identical over 9 bases. Germline values: CDR1 SGHRS, CDR2 YFSETQ. The CDR3 covers 16 residues. J lost 3 bases, V lost 0 bases, and 7 bases had no gene match. This CDR3 reads CASSLDGTSISYEQYF. The DNA for the CDR3 is TGCGCCAGCAGCTTGGATGGGACTAGCATCAGCTACGAGCAGTACTTC.

This clonotype was seen repeatedly, ten times or more. The chain links TRBV11-2 to TRBJ1-2; 8 bases agree with TRBD1. The CDR3 covers 15 residues. The trim removed 5 bases at V and 6 bases at J, leaving 11 bases unmatched. Per germline, CDR1 SGHAT and CDR2 FQNNGV. The CDR3 coding sequence is TGTGCCAGCAGCATCAGGACAGGGAGGAAGAATGGCTACACCTTC. It codes for CASSIRTGRKNGYTF.

The chain combines TRBV19 with TRBJ2-7, with D perhaps assigned TRBD1 or TRBD2 (5 bases each). The CDR3 length is 14 residues. Germline V gene data show CDR1 as LNHDA and CDR2 as SQIVND (reference sequence). Trimming removed 5 bases from V and 3 bases from J, with 14 bases in between. The CDR3 loop is CASSLGTRNYEQYF. The CDR3 DNA reads as TGTGCCAGTAGTCTTGGGACGAGGAACTACGAGCAGTACTTC.

For this clonotype: Its ends do not fully match the called genes, so a read error is possible. The chain combines TRBV5-1 with TRBJ1-5, with no clear D. The germline V gene has CDR1 SGHRS and CDR2 YFSETQ. This CDR3 comprises 13 residues. CDR3 sequence reads: CASSPGPDQPQHF. The CDR3 DNA sequence: TGTGCCAGCAGCCCGGGCCCCGATCAGCCCCAGCATTTT.

This clonotype was counted ten times or more. The CDR3: CASSLGLGLAGINEQFF. The CDR3 bases are TGTGCCAGCAGTTTAGGGTTAGGACTAGCGGGCATCAATGAGCAGTTCTTC. V and J are TRBV12-3 or TRBV12-4 and TRBJ2-1, with 11 bases lining up with TRBD2. Trimming at V came to 1 base and at J to 6 bases, leaving 8 bases not matched to a gene. This CDR3 is 17 amino acids long.

This clonotype was counted many times. The chain joins TRBV6-1 to TRBJ1-1; a possible D gene is TRBD1 (6 bases). Trimming removed 5 bases at V and 3 bases at J, with 19 bases between. Germline V gives CDR1 MNHNS, CDR2 SASEGT. This CDR3 has 16 amino acids. CDR3 residues: CASSRGGGRWDTEAFF. In nucleotides, the CDR3 is TGTGCCAGCAGTAGGGGGGGAGGGAGGTGGGACACTGAAGCTTTCTTT.

The chain joins TRBV28 to TRBJ2-1; possibly TRBD1 or TRBD2 for D (6 bases each). Germline CDR1 is MDHEN and CDR2 is SYDVKM. The CDR3 length is 16 residues. Trimming cost V 5 bases and J 4 bases, with 18 bases left between them. This CDR3 reads CASSPNLGGTYNEQFF. DNA for the CDR3: TGTGCCAGCAGTCCAAACCTGGGGGGCACTTACAATGAGCAGTTCTTC.

Many counts were recorded for this clonotype. The rearrangement joins TRBV6-2 or TRBV6-3 to TRBJ2-5; 10 bases align to TRBD2. Germline V gene lookup returns CDR1 MNHEY and CDR2 SVGEGT. The V gene end was trimmed by 0 bases and the J gene end by 5 bases; junction bases not matched to a gene: 9. The CDR3 covers 17 residues. The CDR3 DNA sequence: TGTGCCAGCAGTTACTCGGCTAGCGGGAGAAATCGGGAGACCCAGTACTTC. Amino acids: CASSYSASGRNRETQYF.

This chain joins TRBV29-1 and TRBJ1-3; D gene ambiguous. V dropped 0 bases and J dropped 2 bases, with 11 bases sitting between them. Germline CDR1 is SQVTM and CDR2 is ANQGSEA. This CDR3 has 15 residues. Here the CDR3 reads CSVEEGRLTGNTIYF. CDR3 bases: TGCAGCGTTGAAGAGGGCAGGCTTACTGGAAACACCATATATTTT.

In its sample, this clonotype was seen many times. The chain links TRBV28 to TRBJ2-1, with 8 bases matching TRBD2. Germline V gives CDR1 MDHEN, CDR2 SYDVKM. The V and J ends lost 6 bases and 8 bases, in that order; junction bases with no gene match: 6. The CDR3 extends over 13 amino acids. As DNA, the CDR3 is TGTGCCAGCAGAGCGGGAGCTTTTGATGAGCAGTTCTTC. Protein sequence: CASRAGAFDEQFF.

Worth noting for this clonotype: Just one base apart from a much larger clone, this may be a read error. The rearrangement uses TRBV4-1 and TRBJ2-1; D may be TRBD1 or TRBD2 (5 bases each). The CDR3 extends over 16 amino acids. The V end was cut by 0 bases, the J end by 6 bases, with 15 bases between. From germline, CDR1 is MGHRA and CDR2 YSYEKL. CDR3 in DNA: TGCGCCAGCAGCCAAGAGGCAGAGGGGAATATCAATGAGCAGTTCTTC. It translates to CASSQEAEGNINEQFF.

On this clonotype: A much larger clone is a single base away; this may be a read error. The chain joins TRBV11-2 to TRBJ1-2; 8 bases are a match to TRBD1. The CDR3 is 14 amino acids. CDR1 is SGHAT and CDR2 is FQNNGV in the germline V gene. The CDR3 region has the DNA TGTGTCAGCAGCTTAGGGCAGGGGGCTTATGGCTACACCTTC. Protein: CVSSLGQGAYGYTF.

CDR3: CSARASGLSYNEQFF. The CDR3 DNA follows: TGCAGTGCTAGAGCCTCAGGACTCTCCTACAATGAGCAGTTCTTC. The V call is TRBV20-1, the J call TRBJ2-1; D possibly corresponds to TRBD2 (5 bases). V was shortened by 1 base and J by 0 bases, with 10 bases between the two germline ends. Per germline, CDR1 DFQATT and CDR2 SNEGSKA (reference sequence). The CDR3 is made up of 15 amino acids.

This clonotype has a count of ten or more. The chain is built from TRBV25-1 and TRBJ1-6; no clear D gene. CDR3 length: 15 residues. The germline V and J ends were trimmed by 0 bases and 9 bases, with 12 bases remaining between them. CDR1 is MGHDK, CDR2 SYGVNS, per germline. CDR3 bases: TGTGCCAGCAGTGAATACGGTGCAGGTGGTTCACCCCTCCACTTT. Its protein is CASSEYGAGGSPLHF.

The V and J genes are TRBV5-1 and TRBJ2-1; no clear D gene. Germline V gene sequence: CDR1 SGHRS, CDR2 YFSETQ. The CDR3 runs to 14 residues. Trimming stripped 2 bases from V and 5 bases from J, with 11 bases between. The CDR3 DNA follows: TGCGCCAGCAGCTTAGTCGACCACAACAATGAGCAGTTCTTC. Amino acid sequence: CASSLVDHNNEQFF.

The chain employs TRBV2 and TRBJ2-7, with 9 bases matching TRBD1. Germline-derived CDR1 and CDR2 are SNHLY and FYNNEI. The J segment lost 5 bases and the V segment lost 6 bases, leaving 14 bases of the junction unmatched. The CDR3 has 16 residues. This CDR3 reads CASSYSAGTGSHEQYF. The CDR3 DNA sequence: TGTGCCAGCAGCTATTCTGCCGGGACAGGGTCGCACGAGCAGTACTTC.

Ten or more counts support this clonotype. This chain joins TRBV9 and TRBJ1-6; 7 bases line up with TRBD1. This CDR3 has 14 residues. Germline trimming cut 5 bases from V and 10 bases from J; bases unmatched to any gene: 9. CDR1 and CDR2 from the germline V gene are SGDLS and YYNGEE. CDR3 residues: CASSVRDRVSPLHF. Here the CDR3 DNA reads TGTGCCAGCAGTGTCAGGGACAGAGTGTCACCCCTCCACTTT.

At least ten counts were recorded for this clonotype. The rearrangement uses TRBV5-1 and TRBJ1-4; no clear D gene. Trimming removed 0 bases at V and 3 bases at J, with 15 bases between. CDR1 is SGHRS, CDR2 YFSETQ, per germline. This CDR3 is 17 amino acids long. The CDR3 DNA reads as TGCGCCAGCAGCTTGGCCCCCTCAGTGGTTGCTAATGAAAAACTGTTTTTT. This codes for CASSLAPSVVANEKLFF.

The CDR3 spells CASSWGPVEPRTAYNEQFF. The CDR3 coding sequence is TGTGCCAGCAGCTGGGGGCCTGTGGAGCCCCGAACTGCCTACAATGAGCAGTTCTTC. This chain uses TRBV5-8 with TRBJ2-1; possibly TRBD1 for D (6 bases). V shed 3 bases and J shed 2 bases, with 24 bases lying between them. The CDR3 extends over 19 amino acids. The germline V gene has CDR1 SGHTS and CDR2 YDEGEE.

This clonotype came up many times. The rearrangement uses TRBV9 and TRBJ2-5; D unclear. Trimming took 0 bases from V and 4 from J, leaving 10 bases between them. Per the germline V gene, CDR1 is SGDLS and CDR2 is YYNGEE. The CDR3 totals 14 residues. CDR3 loop: CASSVGLSVETQYF. The CDR3 DNA is TGTGCCAGCAGCGTAGGTCTCTCTGTAGAGACCCAGTACTTC.

This clonotype appeared many times. The chain joins TRBV11-2 to TRBJ2-5; the D is unclear. V dropped 1 base and J dropped 1 base, with 7 bases sitting between them. The CDR3 covers 14 residues. Per germline, CDR1 SGHAT and CDR2 FQNNGV. CDR3 in amino acids: CASSLGYGQETQYF. CDR3 nucleotides: TGTGCCAGCAGCTTAGGTTACGGCCAAGAGACCCAGTACTTC.

A single count supports this clonotype. The V gene is TRBV24-1, the J gene TRBJ2-7; 8 nucleotides align to TRBD1. The V and J ends lost 4 bases and 3 bases, in that order; junction bases with no gene match: 7. The CDR3 runs 15 residues. In germline, CDR1 is KGHDR, CDR2 SFDVKD. CDR3 nucleotide sequence: TGTGCCACCAGTGAGTCCGGGACAGGTCACTACGAGCAGTACTTC. Protein: CATSESGTGHYEQYF.

This clonotype has at least ten counts. This chain connects TRBV18 to TRBJ2-5, with 9 bases identical to TRBD1. The CDR3 contains 14 residues. Germline V gene data show CDR1 as KGHSH and CDR2 as LQKENI. J gave up 3 bases and V 6 bases, and 5 bases lay outside the gene matches. The CDR3 nucleotides are TGTGCCAGCTCCAACAGGGGGCTGGAAGAGACCCAGTACTTC. Translation gives CASSNRGLEETQYF.

Note on this clonotype: A single base separates this from a much larger clone, so it may be a read error. The V gene is TRBV5-5, the J gene TRBJ2-1, with D unclear. Germline loops: CDR1 SGHKS, CDR2 YYEKEE (reference sequence). The CDR3 sequence is 15 residues long. CDR3 DNA: TGTTCCAGCACCCCCTCCAGAGAAGCTGACAATGAGCAGTTCTTC. Its translation: CSSTPSREADNEQFF.

With respect to this clonotype: This may come from a read error, since a much larger clone is one base off. This sequence joins TRBV20-1 and TRBJ2-3; D may be TRBD2 (7 bases). In germline, CDR1 is DFQATT, CDR2 SNEGSKA (reference sequence). The CDR3 contains 15 residues. Trimming pared 3 bases from V and 4 bases from J, leaving 17 bases between. DNA for the CDR3: TGCAGTGCTAGCCGGGGAGGGGGAGGCGCAGATACGCAGTATTTT. This gives the protein CSASRGGGGADTQYF.

The CDR3 reads CASSTRTGGFGELFF. The CDR3 region has the DNA TGTGCCAGCAGTACCCGGACAGGGGGTTTCGGGGAGCTGTTTTTT. The V and J genes are TRBV28 and TRBJ2-2, with 10 bases aligning to TRBD1. Germline trimming cut 5 bases from V and 7 bases from J; bases unmatched to any gene: 7. The CDR3 spans 15 residues. Germline CDR1 and CDR2: MDHEN and SYDVKM.